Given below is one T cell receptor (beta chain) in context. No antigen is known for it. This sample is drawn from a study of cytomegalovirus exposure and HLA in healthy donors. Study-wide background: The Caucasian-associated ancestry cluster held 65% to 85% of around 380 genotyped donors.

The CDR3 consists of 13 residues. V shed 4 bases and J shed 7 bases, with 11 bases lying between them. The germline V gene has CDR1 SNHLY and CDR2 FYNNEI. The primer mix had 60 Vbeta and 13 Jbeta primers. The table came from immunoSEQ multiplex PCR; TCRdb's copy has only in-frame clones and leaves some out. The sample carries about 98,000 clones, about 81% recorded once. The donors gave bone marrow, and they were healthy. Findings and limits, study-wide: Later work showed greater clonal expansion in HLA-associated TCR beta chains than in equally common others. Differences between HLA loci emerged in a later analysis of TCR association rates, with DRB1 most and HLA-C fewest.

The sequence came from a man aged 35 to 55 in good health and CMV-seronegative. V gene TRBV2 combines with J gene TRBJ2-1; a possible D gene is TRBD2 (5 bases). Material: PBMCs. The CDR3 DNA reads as TGTGCCAGCAGTGCACTAGTGGGGAATGAGCAGTTCTTC. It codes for CASSALVGNEQFF. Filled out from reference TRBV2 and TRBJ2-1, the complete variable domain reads EPEVTQTPSHQVTQMGQEVILRCVPISNHLYFYWYRQILGQKVEFLVSFYNNEISEKSEIFDDQFSVERPDGSNFTLKIRSTKLEDSAMYFCASSALVGNEQFFGPGTRLTVL.